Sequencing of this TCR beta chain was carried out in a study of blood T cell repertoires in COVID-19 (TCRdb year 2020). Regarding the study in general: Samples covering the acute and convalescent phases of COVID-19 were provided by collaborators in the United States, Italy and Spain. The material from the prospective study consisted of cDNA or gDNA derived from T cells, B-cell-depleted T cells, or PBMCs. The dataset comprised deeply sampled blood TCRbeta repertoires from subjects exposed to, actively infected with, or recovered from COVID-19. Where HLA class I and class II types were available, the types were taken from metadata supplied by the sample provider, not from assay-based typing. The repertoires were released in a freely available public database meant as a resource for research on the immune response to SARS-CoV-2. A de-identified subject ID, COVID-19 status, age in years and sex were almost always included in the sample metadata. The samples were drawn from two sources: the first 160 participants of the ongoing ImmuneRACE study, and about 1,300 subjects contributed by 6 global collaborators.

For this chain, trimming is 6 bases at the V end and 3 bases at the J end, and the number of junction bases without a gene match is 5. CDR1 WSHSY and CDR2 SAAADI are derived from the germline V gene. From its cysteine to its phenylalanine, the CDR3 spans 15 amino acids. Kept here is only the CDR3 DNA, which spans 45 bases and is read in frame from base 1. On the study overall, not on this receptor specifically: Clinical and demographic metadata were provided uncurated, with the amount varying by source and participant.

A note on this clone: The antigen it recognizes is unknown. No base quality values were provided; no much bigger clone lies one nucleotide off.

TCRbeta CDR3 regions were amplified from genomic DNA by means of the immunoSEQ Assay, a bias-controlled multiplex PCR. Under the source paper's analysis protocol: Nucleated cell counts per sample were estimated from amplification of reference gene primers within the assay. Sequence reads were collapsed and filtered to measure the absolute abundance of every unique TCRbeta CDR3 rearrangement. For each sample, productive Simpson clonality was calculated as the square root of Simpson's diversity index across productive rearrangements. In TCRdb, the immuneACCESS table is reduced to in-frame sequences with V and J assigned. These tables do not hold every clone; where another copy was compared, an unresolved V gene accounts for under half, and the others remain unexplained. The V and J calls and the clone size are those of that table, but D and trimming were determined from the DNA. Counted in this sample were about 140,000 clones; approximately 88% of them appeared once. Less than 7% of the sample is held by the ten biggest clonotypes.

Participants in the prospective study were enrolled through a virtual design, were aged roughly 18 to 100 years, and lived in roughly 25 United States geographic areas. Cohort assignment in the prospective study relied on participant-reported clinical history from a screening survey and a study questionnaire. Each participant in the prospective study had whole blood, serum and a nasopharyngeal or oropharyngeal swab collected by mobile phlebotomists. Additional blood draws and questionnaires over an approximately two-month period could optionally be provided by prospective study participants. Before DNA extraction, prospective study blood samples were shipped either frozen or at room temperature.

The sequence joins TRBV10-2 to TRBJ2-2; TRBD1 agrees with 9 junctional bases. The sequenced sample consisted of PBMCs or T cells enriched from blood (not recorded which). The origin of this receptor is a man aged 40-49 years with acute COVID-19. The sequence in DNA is TGCGCCAGCAGGAACCGGGACAGGGACACCGGGGAGCTGTTTTTT. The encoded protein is CASRNRDRDTGELFF.